Each of the 27 T cell receptor beta chains below was sequenced from the same sample in a study of human T cells and chemical hapten exposure. The time point is: patch test 2, 6 weeks after DPC sensitization. Treatment defined: therapeutic diphenylcyclopropenone sensitization with weekly scalp DPC. Each CDR3 protein gets one entry after TCRdb re-called the RACE reads with MiXCR. Of hundreds of thousands of distinct CDR3 sequences in the sample, under 6.5% were seen once. The sample consisted of whole blood, taken in connection with sensitization to the hapten diphenylcyclopropenone (DPC). These receptor sequences come from a young woman with alopecia areata. Some clones in this sample may be carry-over from other donors' samples.

This chain connects TRBV12-3 or TRBV12-4 to TRBJ2-1; 8 bases are a match to TRBD2. CDR3 size: 17 residues. J was trimmed by 0 bases and V by 6 bases; bases with no gene match: 10. As DNA, the CDR3 is TGTGCCAGCAGCCCCACCCGGGGGGGGAGCTCCTACAATGAGCAGTTCTTC. It is translated as CASSPTRGGSSYNEQFF.

This clonotype was found many times. The chain links TRBV9 to TRBJ1-1; 7 nucleotides agree with TRBD1. V trimming: 4 bases; J trimming: 3 bases; junction bases outside the gene matches: 9. CDR1 and CDR2 from the germline V gene are SGDLS and YYNGEE. There are 15 residues in the CDR3. CDR3 bases: TGTGCCAGCAGCACCCGAATAGACAGGGACACTGAAGCTTTCTTT. Translating it yields CASSTRIDRDTEAFF.

The V call is TRBV2, the J call TRBJ1-5; D call uncertain. Trimming shortened V by 5 bases and J by 3 bases, and 8 bases separated the two germline ends. This CDR3 comprises 13 residues. Germline V gene lookup returns CDR1 SNHLY and CDR2 FYNNEI. In DNA, the CDR3 is TGTGCCAGCAGTAGTAGCCTCAATCAGCCCCAGCATTTT. Encoded protein: CASSSSLNQPQHF.

V is TRBV7-2 and J is TRBJ1-4, with TRBD1 identical over 7 bases. The CDR3 consists of 14 residues. Looked up from germline, CDR1 is SGHTA and CDR2 is FQGNSA. With 4 bases clipped from V and 4 bases from J, the junction kept 3 bases outside the gene matches. The CDR3 DNA is TGTGCCAGCAGCTCGACAGGGAATAATGAAAAACTGTTTTTT. This sequence encodes CASSSTGNNEKLFF.

This clonotype was counted at least ten times. This chain joins TRBV5-1 and TRBJ1-2; tentative D call: TRBD1 (5 bases). Germline loops: CDR1 SGHRS, CDR2 YFSETQ. V was cut by 0 bases and J by 4 bases, with 13 bases left in between. The CDR3 runs to 15 residues. CDR3 in amino acids: CASSLDEGLGYGYTF. The DNA of the CDR3 is TGCGCCAGCAGCTTGGATGAGGGGCTAGGCTATGGCTACACCTTC.

V and J are TRBV25-1 and TRBJ2-3; 7 bases align to TRBD2. This CDR3 is built from 14 residues. In germline, CDR1 is MGHDK, CDR2 SYGVNS. J lost 2 bases, V lost 4 bases, and 3 bases had no gene match. The CDR3 region has the DNA TGTGCCAGCAGTGCCGGGACTAACACAGATACGCAGTATTTT. This gives the protein CASSAGTNTDTQYF.

The chain is built from TRBV2 and TRBJ2-1; no clear D gene. CDR3 length: 10 amino acids. Germline CDR1 SNHLY, CDR2 FYNNEI. V lost 5 bases to trimming and J lost 11 bases, with 7 bases between them. CDR3 bases: TGTGCCAGCAGTAACGAGCAGCAGTTCTTC. Amino acid sequence: CASSNEQQFF.

This clonotype was counted only a few times. V is TRBV20-1 and J is TRBJ1-4; tentative D call: TRBD1 (6 bases). The CDR3 length is 11 residues. Trimming took off 6 bases at V and 8 bases at J, with 10 bases between the two ends. The germline V gene encodes CDR1 DFQATT and CDR2 SNEGSKA (reference sequence). Here the CDR3 DNA reads TGCAGTGCACAGGGAGGGGAAAAACTGTTTTTT. Translated, it gives CSAQGGEKLFF.

This clonotype appeared a few times. The chain joins TRBV20-1 to TRBJ2-7; no definite D call. The CDR3 runs 13 residues. V lost 4 bases to trimming and J lost 0 bases, with 10 bases between them. CDR1 and CDR2 (germline): DFQATT, SNEGSKA (reference sequence). The CDR3 sequence is CSAIRSLSYEQYF. DNA for the CDR3: TGCAGTGCTATAAGATCCCTCTCCTACGAGCAGTACTTC.

This clonotype was observed a handful of times. CDR3 residues: CASSYSLPGLADTQYF. The CDR3 nucleotides read TGTGCCAGCAGTTACTCGTTACCCGGTCTTGCCGATACGCAGTATTTT. The chain joins TRBV6-5 to TRBJ2-3, with D unclear. V lost 0 bases, J lost 6 bases, and 16 bases lay in between. This CDR3 is built from 16 residues. Germline CDR1 and CDR2: MNHEY and SVGAGI.

This clonotype was observed a handful of times. The chain links TRBV9 to TRBJ2-3; the D gene could be TRBD1 or TRBD2 (6 bases each). V gave up 1 base and J gave up 6 bases, with 15 bases separating them. CDR3 size: 15 residues. The germline gives CDR1 SGDLS, CDR2 YYNGEE. CDR3 loop: CASSVTGALPDTQYF. The CDR3 DNA reads TGTGCCAGCAGCGTAACGGGGGCCCTCCCGGATACGCAGTATTTT. Using reference TRBV9 and TRBJ2-3 for the parts outside the CDR3, the full variable domain is DSGVTQTPKHLITATGQRVTLRCSPRSGDLSVYWYQQSLDQGLQFLIQYYNGEERAKGNILERFSAQQFPDLHSELNLSSLELGDSALYFCASSVTGALPDTQYFGPGTRLTVL.

This clonotype was seen a handful of times. The V and J genes are TRBV11-3 and TRBJ2-1; D is unresolved. Germline CDR1 reads SGHNT; CDR2 reads YENEEA. This CDR3 has 12 amino acids. Trimming stripped 3 bases from V and 2 bases from J, with 2 bases between. CDR3 DNA: TGTGCCAGCAGCTTTACCTACAATGAGCAGTTCTTC. It specifies CASSFTYNEQFF.

This chain links TRBV5-1 with TRBJ2-7; TRBD1 or TRBD2 may be the D gene (6 bases each). The CDR3 consists of 13 residues. Trimming shortened V by 1 base and J by 7 bases, and 12 bases separated the two germline ends. Germline V lookup: CDR1 SGHRS, CDR2 YFSETQ. CDR3 sequence reads: CASSLNRAGEQYF. CDR3 bases: TGCGCCAGCAGCTTGAACAGGGCGGGGGAGCAGTACTTC. The variable domain in full, with the rest retrieved from reference TRBV5-1 and TRBJ2-7, is KAGVTQTPRYLIKTRGQQVTLSCSPISGHRSVSWYQQTPGQGLQFLFEYFSETQRNKGNFPGRFSGRQFSNSRSEMNVSTLELGDSALYLCASSLNRAGEQYFGPGTRLTVT.

This clonotype has only a few counts. The chain employs TRBV2 and TRBJ1-5; 7 nucleotides align to TRBD1. Per the germline V gene, CDR1 is SNHLY and CDR2 is FYNNEI. The CDR3 totals 13 residues. V shed 6 bases, J shed 3 bases, and the junction held 2 bases outside the gene matches. In DNA form, the CDR3 reads TGTGCCAGCAGGGGACAGATCAATCAGCCCCAGCATTTT. As protein: CASRGQINQPQHF.

J is TRBJ2-1 and V is TRBV9, with 9 positions matching TRBD2. Per the germline V gene, CDR1 is SGDLS and CDR2 is YYNGEE. The trim removed 0 bases at V and 9 bases at J, leaving 7 bases unmatched. The CDR3 sequence is 15 residues long. CDR3 region: CASSVVAGGPGEQFF. DNA of the CDR3: TGTGCCAGCAGCGTAGTTGCGGGGGGGCCGGGTGAGCAGTTCTTC.

Many counts were recorded for this clonotype. The chain joins TRBV11-3 to TRBJ2-1, with D tentatively TRBD1 (5 bases). CDR3 length equals 17 residues. Germline-derived CDR1 and CDR2 are SGHNT and YENEEA. Trimming removed 0 bases at V and 0 bases at J, with 12 bases between. In DNA, the CDR3 is TGTGCCAGCAGCTTAGAATTTCAGGGAAGCTCCTACAATGAGCAGTTCTTC. Its protein is CASSLEFQGSSYNEQFF.

The sample holds many counts of this clonotype. The chain couples TRBV4-3 to TRBJ2-3, with D maybe TRBD2 (5 bases). V was clipped by 5 bases and J by 3 bases, with 12 bases between them. Germline V gene lookup returns CDR1 LGHNA and CDR2 YSLEER. The length of the CDR3 is 14 residues. The CDR3 protein is CASSYNTGTDTQYF. Written as DNA, the CDR3 is TGCGCCAGCAGCTACAACACGGGGACAGATACGCAGTATTTT.

The genes are TRBV2 and TRBJ2-3; TRBD2 matches 7 bases. Germline lookup yields CDR1 SNHLY and CDR2 FYNNEI. With V trimmed by 11 bases and J by 2 bases, 10 bases remained unmatched. The CDR3 totals 14 residues. CDR3 nucleotides: TGTGCCCAGCTGATGGCGGGGGACACAGATACGCAGTATTTT. This gives the protein CAQLMAGDTDTQYF.

The CDR3 here is CASSNRQGVFQPQHF. The CDR3 DNA follows: TGTGCCAGCTCAAACCGACAGGGAGTCTTTCAGCCCCAGCATTTT. The chain uses TRBV18 and TRBJ1-5; 7 nucleotides agree with TRBD1. The CDR3 is 15 amino acids. The germline V gene encodes CDR1 KGHSH and CDR2 LQKENI. With 5 bases clipped from V and 6 bases from J, the junction kept 10 bases outside the gene matches.

Only a few counts were recorded for this clonotype. The genes are TRBV5-5 and TRBJ2-3; the D gene could be TRBD1 or TRBD2 (5 bases each). V was cut by 3 bases and J by 6 bases, with 14 bases left in between. The CDR3 consists of 14 residues. The V gene's germline CDR1 is SGHKS and CDR2 YYEKEE (reference sequence). In DNA, the CDR3 is TGTGCCAGCAGCTCGGGACCGATGGGGGATACGCAGTATTTT. It specifies CASSSGPMGDTQYF.

The rearrangement joins TRBV11-1 to TRBJ1-1, with D unclear. CDR3 length: 14 residues. Germline lookup yields CDR1 SGHAT and CDR2 FQDESV (reference sequence). V lost 3 bases and J lost 3, with 11 bases in between. CDR3 sequence: CASSFGGHDTEAFF. CDR3 bases: TGTGCCAGCAGCTTCGGAGGGCATGACACTGAAGCTTTCTTT.

V usage is TRBV27 and J usage is TRBJ1-3, with D possibly being TRBD1 (6 bases). Germline CDR1 MNHEY, CDR2 SMNVEV (reference sequence). V was cut by 5 bases and J by 1 base, with 9 bases left in between. The CDR3 runs to 14 residues. The CDR3, as DNA: TGTGCCAGCAGTCGAGGGGGATCTGGAAACACCATATATTTT. It encodes CASSRGGSGNTIYF.

This clonotype was seen repeatedly, ten times or more. The chain carries TRBV6-6 and TRBJ2-6, with 8 bases matching TRBD1. Trimming cost V 0 bases and J 2 bases; bases outside gene matches: 0. In germline, CDR1 is MNHNY, CDR2 SVGAGI (reference sequence). The length of the CDR3 is 16 residues. The CDR3 DNA sequence: TGTGCCAGCAGTTACTCGACAGGGGCTGGGGCCAACGTCCTGACTTTC. Amino acids: CASSYSTGAGANVLTF.

This clonotype was picked up many times. V and J are TRBV18 and TRBJ2-4; 12 bases map to TRBD1. J was trimmed by 7 bases and V by 0 bases; bases with no gene match: 1. The CDR3 spans 15 residues. Germline CDR1 KGHSH, CDR2 LQKENI. CDR3 sequence: CASSPPGQGANIQYF. CDR3 DNA sequence: TGTGCCAGCTCACCACCGGGACAGGGGGCGAACATTCAGTACTTC. The full variable domain, with the rest looked up from reference TRBV18 and TRBJ2-4, is NAGVMQNPRHLVRRRGQEARLRCSPMKGHSHVYWYRQLPEEGLKFMVYLQKENIIDESGMPKERFSAEFPKEGPSILRIQQVVRGDSAAYFCASSPPGQGANIQYFGAGTRLSVL.

As for this clonotype: This may arise from a read error, as a much more abundant clone is one base away. V is TRBV9 and J is TRBJ1-3; 8 bases fit TRBD1. The CDR3 is made up of 18 amino acids. The germline V gene encodes CDR1 SGDLS and CDR2 YYNGEE. CDR3 nucleotide sequence: TGTGCCAGCAGCGTAGTTGCGGGCCAGGGGGCAGCGGGAAACACCACATATTTT. Protein: CASSVVAGQGAAGNTTYF.

The rearrangement joins TRBV9 to TRBJ2-3; weak D call: TRBD1 (6 bases). The CDR3 spans 13 residues. CDR1 is SGDLS and CDR2 is YYNGEE in the germline V gene. V was clipped by 4 bases and J by 3 bases, with 9 bases between them. CDR3 in amino acids: CASSSDRTDTQYF. The CDR3 DNA follows: TGTGCCAGCAGCTCAGACAGGACAGATACGCAGTATTTT.

The CDR3 DNA reads TGTGCCAGCAGGGCCTCGGGGTACGAGCAGTACTTC. Translated: CASRASGYEQYF. The chain joins TRBV28 to TRBJ2-7; tentative D call: TRBD2 (5 bases). This CDR3 has 12 amino acids. Germline CDR1 reads MDHEN; CDR2 reads SYDVKM. Trimming removed 6 bases from V and 4 bases from J, with 10 bases in between. Based on the CDR3 plus reference TRBV28 and TRBJ2-7, the full variable domain is DVKVTQSSRYLVKRTGEKVFLECVQDMDHENMFWYRQDPGLGLRLIYFSYDVKMKEKGDIPEGYSVSREKKERFSLILESASTNQTSMYLCASRASGYEQYFGPGTRLTVT.